This record concerns one TCR beta chain sequence. No antigen is known for it. The record originates from a study of shared clonotypes between healthy human individuals. General study findings and limits: Even with large depth, rarefaction showed that sorted-subset sequencing was incomplete. Apart from blood, nothing was sampled; tissue repertoires likely differ.

The germline CDR1 and CDR2 sequences are MNHEY and SMNVEV (reference sequence). Trimming cost V 2 bases and J 7 bases; bases outside gene matches: 2. This CDR3 is built from 13 residues. Replicate sorted-subset PCRs were loaded with approximately 190 ng DNA, about 30,000 T cell genomes. Assay used: immunoSEQ multiplex PCR; TCRdb lists only in-frame clones, some missing. The profile shows over a million clones, 98% to 99% of them singletons. The donors were adults (healthy and HIV-negative) with no recent acute infections or vaccinations. The TCR sequence derives from a young man in good health. Specimen: naive CD4+ T cells sorted from blood. The subset denotes: CD45RA+ positively selected. The rearrangement uses TRBV27 and TRBJ1-5; 7 bases match TRBD1. Written as DNA, the CDR3 is TGTGCCAGCAGTTTAGACAGGGTGCAGCCCCAGCATTTT. This encodes CASSLDRVQPQHF.